Listed below are T cell receptor beta chains from one sample, sequenced in a study of blood T cell repertoires in COVID-19. Assay used: immunoSEQ multiplex PCR; TCRdb lists only in-frame clones, some missing. Among roughly 380,000 clones listed, roughly 77% were seen once. The specimen sequenced was peripheral blood. All receptors derive from a human donor with acute or convalescent COVID-19. The donor label of this sample is uncertain. Each CDR3 is given with its conserved first and last residue. Each record gives: V gene, D gene, clone size, J gene, CDR3 DNA, CDR3 protein. A D gene is named only where the DNA matches it firmly. A row's size may be missing; if present it is once, few, many or a size class.

TRBV30,TRBD1,NA,TRBJ1-6,TGTGCCTGGTCGACAGGGGGAAATTCACCCCTCCACTTT,CAWSTGGNSPLHF
TRBV12-5,TRBD2,once,TRBJ2-1,TGTGCTAGTGGTTTGTTCCCGGGACTAGCGGTTTTGAGCAAATCTACGGACTTTTACAATGAGCAGTTCTTC,CASGLFPGLAVLSKSTDFYNEQFF
TRBV6-5,NA,NA,TRBJ1-4,TGTGCCAGCAGCTTATGGGGCGAAAAACTGTTTTTT,CASSLWGEKLFF
TRBV11-2,TRBD1,NA,TRBJ1-6,TGTGCCAGCAGCTCCCAGGGACAGTATAATTCACCCCTCCACTTT,CASSSQGQYNSPLHF
TRBV3-1/TRBV3-2,TRBD2,NA,TRBJ2-1,TGTGCCAGCAGCCAGACGGGGGGTACGACCTACAATGAGCAGTTCTTC,CASSQTGGTTYNEQFF
TRBV10-3,TRBD1,NA,TRBJ1-3,TGTGCCATCCAGACAGGGACAAACACCATATATTTT,CAIQTGTNTIYF
TRBV7-8,TRBD1,NA,TRBJ1-2,TGTGCCAGCAGCTTAAGACAGGGGGCTGGAGGCTACACCTTC,CASSLRQGAGGYTF
TRBV3-1/TRBV3-2,NA,few,TRBJ1-1,TGTGCCAGCAGCCTTCCCGACAGGCCGGGGACTGAAGCTTTCTTT,CASSLPDRPGTEAFF
TRBV27,NA,NA,TRBJ1-2,TGTGCCAGCAGTCGCAACAGGGACAATAACTATGGCTACACCTTC,CASSRNRDNNYGYTF
TRBV4-2,NA,few,TRBJ1-1,TGTGCCAGCAGCCAAGATCGGGGCACTGAAGCTTTCTTT,CASSQDRGTEAFF
TRBV19,NA,once,TRBJ2-3,TGTGCCAGTAGTATATCGAAAGGGGGTGGAGACTTCACAGATACGCAGTATTTT,CASSISKGGGDFTDTQYF
TRBV7-9,TRBD2,NA,TRBJ2-2,TGTGCCAGCACCGGGACTAGTAACACCGGGGAGCTGTTTTTT,CASTGTSNTGELFF
TRBV5-1,TRBD1,NA,TRBJ2-7,TGCGCCAGCAGCTTGCGGACAGGGGGCTACGAGCAGTACTTC,CASSLRTGGYEQYF
TRBV7-8,NA,NA,TRBJ1-2,TGTGCCAGCAGCTTAGACCCTGGCCGCTATGGCTACACCTTC,CASSLDPGRYGYTF
TRBV28,TRBD1,NA,TRBJ2-7,TGTGCCAGCAGTAGGTCCGGGACAGGGGGCCTGAGCGAGCAGTACTTC,CASSRSGTGGLSEQYF
TRBV5-1,TRBD2,NA,TRBJ2-1,TGCGCCAGCAGCTTTAACGCGGGAGCTTCCTACAATGAGCAGTTCTTC,CASSFNAGASYNEQFF
TRBV10-3,TRBD2,NA,TRBJ2-1,TGTGCCATCAGTGTAGCGGGAGTGGACAATGAGCAGTTCTTC,CAISVAGVDNEQFF
TRBV9,NA,NA,TRBJ1-2,TGTGCCAGCAGCGCAGAGGGGGGGTCCTACACCTTC,CASSAEGGSYTF
TRBV2,TRBD2,NA,TRBJ2-7,TGTGCCAGCAGTGAAAGGGTAGCGGGGGCCTACGAGCAGTACTTC,CASSERVAGAYEQYF
TRBV7-7,TRBD1,NA,TRBJ2-3,TGTGCCAGCAGCGTGGGACAGGGGTCCACAGATACGCAGTATTTT,CASSVGQGSTDTQYF
TRBV12-5,NA,NA,TRBJ1-4,TGTGCTAGTGGTCTCGGACAGAGTAATGAAAAACTGTTTTTT,CASGLGQSNEKLFF
TRBV11-2,TRBD2,NA,TRBJ2-2,TGTGCCAGCAGCTCGGGGGGGGGCACGAACACCGGGGAGCTGTTTTTT,CASSSGGGTNTGELFF
TRBV18,NA,NA,TRBJ2-7,TGTGCCAGCTCACGCAGAAGCCAGGGGTACGAGCAGTACTTC,CASSRRSQGYEQYF
TRBV10-1,NA,NA,TRBJ1-5,TGCGCCAGCAGTGAAGGGGGTCAGCCCCAGCATTTT,CASSEGGQPQHF
TRBV7-9,TRBD1,NA,TRBJ1-2,TGTGCCAGCATATCCGGGACAGGGGCAATTAATGGCTACACCTTC,CASISGTGAINGYTF
TRBV30,NA,NA,TRBJ1-3,TGTGCCTGGAGTGTACTAGGGGACAGAAACACCATATATTTT,CAWSVLGDRNTIYF
TRBV20-1,NA,NA,TRBJ1-2,TGCAGTGCCAAGGAGGGTATAGGCTACACCTTC,CSAKEGIGYTF
TRBV7-9,TRBD2,NA,TRBJ2-1,TGTGCCAGCAGCTCAGGGAGGGCCGCCTACAATGAGCAGTTCTTC,CASSSGRAAYNEQFF
TRBV7-2,NA,NA,TRBJ1-1,TGTGCCAGCAGCACCTCTTGGACAAGGACCACTGAAGCTTTCTTT,CASSTSWTRTTEAFF
TRBV7-2,NA,NA,TRBJ2-3,TGTGCCAGCAGCGCAAACCCACGGGATACGCAGTATTTT,CASSANPRDTQYF
TRBV27,TRBD1,NA,TRBJ2-2,TGTGCCAGCAGTAGGGGCGGACAGGGGTACACCGGGGAGCTGTTTTTT,CASSRGGQGYTGELFF
TRBV5-1,TRBD1,NA,TRBJ2-2,TGCGCCAGCACCCGGGACAGTCCGAACACCGGGGAGCTGTTTTTT,CASTRDSPNTGELFF
TRBV7-8,NA,NA,TRBJ2-4,TGTGCCAGCAGCGCCCGGGACTCCCTAGCCAAAAACATTCAGTACTTC,CASSARDSLAKNIQYF
TRBV5-1,TRBD1,NA,TRBJ1-4,TGCGCCAGCAGCTTGGGACAGGGGGAGGCAAAACTGTTTTTT,CASSLGQGEAKLFF
TRBV5-1,TRBD2,NA,TRBJ2-3,TGCGCCAGCAGCTTGGGCGGGGGTAGCACAGATACGCAGTATTTT,CASSLGGGSTDTQYF
TRBV7-8,NA,NA,TRBJ1-2,TGTGCCAGCAGCCCGAATTTAGGACAGATAACCTATGGCTACACCTTC,CASSPNLGQITYGYTF
TRBV12-3/TRBV12-4,NA,many,TRBJ1-2,TGTGCCAGCAGGTTGGGAGTTGGGTATGGCTACACCTTC,CASRLGVGYGYTF
TRBV7-9,NA,few,TRBJ2-7,TGTGCCAGCAGCTTAGTGGGGCAATGGGAGCAGTACTTC,CASSLVGQWEQYF
TRBV28,NA,once,TRBJ1-2,TGTGCCAGCACCCGCGAGGGTGGCTACACCTTC,CASTREGGYTF
TRBV11-2,NA,many,TRBJ2-7,TGTGCCAGCAGTTACACAGCTACCTACGAGCAGTACTTC,CASSYTATYEQYF
TRBV30,NA,few,TRBJ1-2,TGTGCCTGGAGCCGGCTACGAGGAGACTATGGCTACACCTTC,CAWSRLRGDYGYTF
TRBV10-3,TRBD2,NA,TRBJ2-3,TGTGCCATCAGGCCTAGCGGATCCACAGATACGCAGTATTTT,CAIRPSGSTDTQYF
TRBV19,TRBD1,once,TRBJ1-5,TGTGCCAGTCATTGGTCAGGGGGTTTCAATCAGCCCCAGCATTTT,CASHWSGGFNQPQHF
TRBV13,TRBD1,NA,TRBJ1-2,TGTGCCAGCAGCACGACTCGGGACAGAGCTAACTATGGCTACACCTTC,CASSTTRDRANYGYTF
TRBV11-1,NA,NA,TRBJ1-3,TGTGCCAGCAGCTTATGGGGGCCTGGAAACACCATATATTTT,CASSLWGPGNTIYF
TRBV4-1,NA,NA,TRBJ1-3,TGCGCCAGCAGCCAACGGGGGGGCTCTGGAAACACCATATATTTT,CASSQRGGSGNTIYF
TRBV2,TRBD2,NA,TRBJ2-6,TGTGCCAGCAGCGGCGCGGCGGGGGTCGCCAACGTCCTGACTTTC,CASSGAAGVANVLTF
TRBV19,NA,few,TRBJ1-2,TGTGCCAGTAGTGGGTCCGGGACAAGATTTTATGGCTACACCTTC,CASSGSGTRFYGYTF
TRBV19,NA,once,TRBJ2-1,TGTGCCAGTAGTATTTTTGCTACCTCCTACAATGAGCAGTTCTTC,CASSIFATSYNEQFF
TRBV5-4,NA,once,TRBJ2-7,TGTGCCAGCAGCACGTTCGGCTACGAGCAGTACTTC,CASSTFGYEQYF
TRBV14,NA,NA,TRBJ1-2,TGTGCCAGCAGCCAGCAGGACAGACCGAACTATGGCTACACCTTC,CASSQQDRPNYGYTF